These 6 T cell receptor beta chains were all obtained from the same sample, sequenced in a study of blood T cell repertoires in COVID-19. Produced via immunoSEQ multiplex PCR; TCRdb's table is partial and in-frame only. The table records about 330,000 clones, 80% to 90% of them present only once. Sequencing used PBMCs or T cells enriched from blood (not recorded which). The source of these receptors is a man in his thirties or forties who had recovered from COVID-19.

The chain links TRBV29-1 to TRBJ2-7; D call uncertain. Germline assignment: CDR1 SQVTM and CDR2 ANQGSEA. Trimming cost V 7 bases and J 6 bases, with 22 bases left between them. The CDR3 sequence is 14 residues long. The CDR3 loop reads CSALLGRPLIEQYF. Here the CDR3 DNA reads TGCAGCGCCCTCCTGGGCAGACCTCTTATCGAGCAGTACTTC.

This clone has just one count. This chain joins TRBV30 and TRBJ1-2; possible D gene TRBD1, 6 bases. Germline V gene sequence: CDR1 GTSNPN, CDR2 SVGIG (reference sequence). The V and J ends lost 0 bases and 4 bases respectively, with 9 bases between them. The CDR3 is 13 amino acids. The CDR3 bases are TGTGCCTGGAGTGTAGGGGGAACCTATGGCTACACCTTC. Its translation is CAWSVGGTYGYTF.

V and J are TRBV4-2 and TRBJ2-1; 8 nucleotides line up with TRBD2. J gave up 10 bases and V 1 base, and 6 bases lay outside the gene matches. Germline V gene sequence: CDR1 LGHNA, CDR2 YNFKEQ. The CDR3 length is 14 residues. This CDR3 is CASSQGISGEEQFF. In DNA, the CDR3 is TGTGCCAGCAGCCAAGGGATTAGCGGGGAGGAGCAGTTCTTC.

This clone was detected a few times. This chain connects TRBV18 to TRBJ1-2, with D perhaps TRBD1 (6 bases). Trimming left V 2 bases short and J 8 bases short, with 15 bases between. CDR1 is KGHSH and CDR2 is LQKENI in the germline V gene. This CDR3 region has 14 residues. The CDR3 is CASSPWDTGYGYTF. The CDR3 bases are TGTGCCAGCTCACCATGGGATACAGGGTACGGCTACACCTTC.

The rearrangement uses TRBV7-9 and TRBJ2-1; 7 nucleotides line up with TRBD1. The CDR3 sequence is 14 residues long. The germline CDR1 and CDR2 sequences are SEHNR and FQNEAQ (reference sequence). V dropped 5 bases and J dropped 6; count of bases not matched to a gene: 7. CDR3 in amino acids: CASSPWDSLNEQFF. In DNA form, the CDR3 reads TGTGCCAGCAGCCCTTGGGACAGCCTCAATGAGCAGTTCTTC.

V gene TRBV28 combines with J gene TRBJ2-2; 10 bases line up with TRBD1. The V segment lost 6 bases and the J segment 13 bases; nucleotides outside the gene matches: 8. From germline, CDR1 is MDHEN and CDR2 SYDVKM. CDR3 length: 13 residues. The CDR3 region is CASSNRDRGGLFF. The CDR3, as DNA: TGTGCCAGCAGCAACCGGGACAGGGGCGGGCTGTTTTTT.